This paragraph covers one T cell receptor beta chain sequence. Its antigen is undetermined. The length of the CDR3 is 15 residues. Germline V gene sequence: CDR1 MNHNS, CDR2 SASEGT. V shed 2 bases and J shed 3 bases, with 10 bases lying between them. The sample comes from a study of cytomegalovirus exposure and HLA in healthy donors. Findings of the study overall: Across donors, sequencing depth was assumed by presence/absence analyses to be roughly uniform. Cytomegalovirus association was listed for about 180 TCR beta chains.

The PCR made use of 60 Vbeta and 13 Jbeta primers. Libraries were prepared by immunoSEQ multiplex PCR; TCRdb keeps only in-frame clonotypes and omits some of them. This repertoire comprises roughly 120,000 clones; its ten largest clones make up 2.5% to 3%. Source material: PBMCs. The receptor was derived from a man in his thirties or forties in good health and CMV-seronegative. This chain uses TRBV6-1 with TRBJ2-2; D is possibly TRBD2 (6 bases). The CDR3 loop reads CASSERLVDTGELFF. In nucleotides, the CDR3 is TGTGCCAGCAGTGAAAGACTAGTTGACACCGGGGAGCTGTTTTTT.